The TCR beta chain under discussion was sequenced for a study of cytomegalovirus exposure and HLA in healthy donors. Vbeta (60) and Jbeta (13) primers were used in the PCR. Here immunoSEQ multiplex PCR was the method, and the copy in TCRdb shows in-frame clones only, minus some. The data contain about 62,000 clones, 80% to 90% of them singletons. The CDR3 sequence is 13 residues long. Specimen: PBMCs. The V gene is TRBV21-1, the J gene TRBJ2-5; the table names TRBD1, a call not compared with the DNA. TRBV21-1 is a listed pseudogene. This TCR came from a man younger than 35 in good health and CMV-seronegative. Here the CDR3 reads CASSKDRAETQYF. The CDR3 DNA is TGTGCCAGCAGCAAAGACAGGGCGGAGACCCAGTACTTC.